The 5 T cell receptor beta chains below come from one sample, sequenced in a study of lymphopenia after photon versus proton radiotherapy. Libraries were prepared by immunoSEQ multiplex PCR; TCRdb keeps only in-frame clonotypes and omits some of them. This table holds some 41,000 clones, about 82% found once. The sample here was peripheral blood, taken from a patient treated with proton-based radiotherapy. The receptors were sampled from a woman in her 70s with pancreatic cancer. Some clones in this sample may be carry-over from other donors' samples.

The chain uses TRBV6-5 and TRBJ1-1; TRBD1 agrees at 7 bases. Germline V gives CDR1 MNHEY, CDR2 SVGAGI. V shed 4 bases and J 7 bases; nucleotides not matched to a gene: 6. This CDR3 has 13 amino acids. CDR3: CASSSGGNFEAFF. In DNA form, the CDR3 reads TGTGCCAGCAGTTCAGGGGGAAACTTTGAAGCTTTCTTT.

This sequence joins TRBV10-3 and TRBJ1-1; no reliable D call. Trimming took 4 bases from V and 1 from J, leaving 10 bases between them. CDR3 length equals 14 residues. Germline V gene lookup returns CDR1 ENHRY and CDR2 SYGVKD. CDR3 amino acids: CAISGSGPNTEAFF. In DNA, the CDR3 is TGTGCCATCAGTGGAAGTGGACCGAACACTGAAGCTTTCTTT.

The chain joins TRBV6-4 to TRBJ2-7; TRBD2 aligns across 7 bases. Germline V lookup: CDR1 MRHNA, CDR2 SNTAGT. With 5 bases clipped from V and 4 bases from J, the junction kept 5 bases outside the gene matches. The CDR3 contains 13 residues. The CDR3 nucleotides are TGTGCCAGCAGTCGGGAGGCCGGTTACGAGCAGTACTTC. It translates to CASSREAGYEQYF.

The rearrangement joins TRBV2 to TRBJ2-1; D is undetermined. Trimming cost V 6 bases and J 4 bases, with 13 bases left between them. The CDR3 runs 14 residues. Per the germline V gene, CDR1 is SNHLY and CDR2 is FYNNEI. CDR3 sequence reads: CASRRMGNYNEQFF. CDR3 nucleotide sequence: TGTGCCAGCAGGCGAATGGGCAATTACAATGAGCAGTTCTTC.

This chain uses TRBV6-1 with TRBJ2-7; no firm D call. V gave up 8 bases and J gave up 1 base, with 6 bases separating them. Germline loops: CDR1 MNHNS, CDR2 SASEGT. This CDR3 is built from 11 residues. The DNA for the CDR3 is TGTGCCAGCGACTTTTCCTACGAGCAGTACTTC. Its protein product is CASDFSYEQYF.